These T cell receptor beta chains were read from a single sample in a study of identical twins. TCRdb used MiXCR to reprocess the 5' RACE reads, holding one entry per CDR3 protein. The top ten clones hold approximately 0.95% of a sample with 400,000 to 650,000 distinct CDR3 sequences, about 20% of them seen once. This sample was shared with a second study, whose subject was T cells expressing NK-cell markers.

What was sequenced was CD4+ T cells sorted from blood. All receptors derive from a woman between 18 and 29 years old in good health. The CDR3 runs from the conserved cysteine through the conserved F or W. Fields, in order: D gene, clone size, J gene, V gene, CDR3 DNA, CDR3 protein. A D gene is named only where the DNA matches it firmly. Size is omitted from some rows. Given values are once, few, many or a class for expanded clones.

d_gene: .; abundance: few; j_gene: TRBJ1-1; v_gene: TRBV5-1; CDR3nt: TGCGCCAGCAGCGGGGAGATGACTGAAGCTTTCTTT; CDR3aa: CASSGEMTEAFF
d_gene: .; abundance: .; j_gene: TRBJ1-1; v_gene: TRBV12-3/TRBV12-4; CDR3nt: TGTGCCAGCAGTTTCCGACAGGCCTCGAACACTGAAGCTTTCTTT; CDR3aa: CASSFRQASNTEAFF
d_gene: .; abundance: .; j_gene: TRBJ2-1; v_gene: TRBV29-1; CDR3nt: TGCAGCGTTGAAGATCTAGGGTTCTACAATGAGCAGTTCTTC; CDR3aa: CSVEDLGFYNEQFF
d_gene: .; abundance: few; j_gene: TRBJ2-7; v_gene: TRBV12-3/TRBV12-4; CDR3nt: TGTGCCAGCAGCCACCCAAGGCGGGGCGCCTACGAGCAGTACTTC; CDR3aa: CASSHPRRGAYEQYF
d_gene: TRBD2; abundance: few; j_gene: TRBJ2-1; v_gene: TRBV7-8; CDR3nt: TGTGCCAGCAGCTCCGCGGGAGGTCTAGCGGGAGCCAATGAGCAGTTCTTC; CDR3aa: CASSSAGGLAGANEQFF
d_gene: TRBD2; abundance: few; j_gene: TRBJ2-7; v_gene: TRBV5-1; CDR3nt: TGCGCCAGCAGCTTGGGATTAACATTGGGCGGGGGATACGAGCAGTACTTC; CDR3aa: CASSLGLTLGGGYEQYF
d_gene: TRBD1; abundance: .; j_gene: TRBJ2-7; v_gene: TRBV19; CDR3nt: TGTGCCAGTAGTACCCGACAGGGGGCCGCCTACGAGCAGTACTTC; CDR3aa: CASSTRQGAAYEQYF
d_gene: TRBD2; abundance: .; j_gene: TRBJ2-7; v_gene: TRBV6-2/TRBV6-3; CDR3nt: TGTGCCAGCAGCAGTATCGGGAGGGCAAACGAGCAGTACTTC; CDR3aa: CASSSIGRANEQYF
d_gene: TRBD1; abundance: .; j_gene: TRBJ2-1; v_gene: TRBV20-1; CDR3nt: TGCAGTGCTGTCGGGACAGGGGATCTGCCAGGTGCCTTC; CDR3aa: CSAVGTGDLPGAF
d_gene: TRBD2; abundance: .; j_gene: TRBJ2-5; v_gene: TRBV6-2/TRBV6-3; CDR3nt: TGTGCCAGCAGTTACGTAAGCGGGAGTGAGACCCAGTACTTC; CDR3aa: CASSYVSGSETQYF
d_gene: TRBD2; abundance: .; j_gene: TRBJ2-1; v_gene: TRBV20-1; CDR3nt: TGCAGTGCTAGTTCACTAAAGGGAGGGGAGCAGTTCTTC; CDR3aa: CSASSLKGGEQFF
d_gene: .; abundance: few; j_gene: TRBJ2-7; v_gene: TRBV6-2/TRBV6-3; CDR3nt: TGTGCCAGCGCTAGACTTCGAGACTACGAGCAGTACTTC; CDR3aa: CASARLRDYEQYF
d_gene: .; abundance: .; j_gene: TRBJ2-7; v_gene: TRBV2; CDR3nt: TGTGCCACAGGCACCGCCTACGAGCAGTACTTC; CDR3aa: CATGTAYEQYF
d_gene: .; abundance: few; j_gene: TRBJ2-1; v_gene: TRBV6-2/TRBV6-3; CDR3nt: TGTGCCAGCGGCCAAGCGAGTCTCGCCGGGGAGCAGTTCTTC; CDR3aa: CASGQASLAGEQFF
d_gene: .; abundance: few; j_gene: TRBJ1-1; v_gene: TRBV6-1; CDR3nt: TGTGCCAGCAGTATAGATTGGGGGAGCACTGAAGCTTTCTTT; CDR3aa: CASSIDWGSTEAFF
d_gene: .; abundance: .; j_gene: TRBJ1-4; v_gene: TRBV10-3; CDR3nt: TGTGCCATCAGTGAACCGTCGGGACCCGATAATGAAAAACTGTTTTTT; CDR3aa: CAISEPSGPDNEKLFF
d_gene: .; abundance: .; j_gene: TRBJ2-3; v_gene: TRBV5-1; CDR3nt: TGCGCCAGCAGCTTGGGGACTGAGACGGATACGCAGTATTTT; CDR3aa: CASSLGTETDTQYF
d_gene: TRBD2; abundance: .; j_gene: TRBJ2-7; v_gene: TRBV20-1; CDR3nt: TGCAGTGCGACTAGCGGGAGAGAGTACGAGCAGTACTTC; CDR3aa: CSATSGREYEQYF
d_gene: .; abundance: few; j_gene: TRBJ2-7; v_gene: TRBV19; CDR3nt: TGTGCCAGTAGTATATTCCGGGGATCCTACGAGCAGTACTTC; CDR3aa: CASSIFRGSYEQYF
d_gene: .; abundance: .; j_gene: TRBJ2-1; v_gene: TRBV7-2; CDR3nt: TGTGCCAGCAGCTTTGTCTGGGGCGATGAGCAGTTCTTC; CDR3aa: CASSFVWGDEQFF